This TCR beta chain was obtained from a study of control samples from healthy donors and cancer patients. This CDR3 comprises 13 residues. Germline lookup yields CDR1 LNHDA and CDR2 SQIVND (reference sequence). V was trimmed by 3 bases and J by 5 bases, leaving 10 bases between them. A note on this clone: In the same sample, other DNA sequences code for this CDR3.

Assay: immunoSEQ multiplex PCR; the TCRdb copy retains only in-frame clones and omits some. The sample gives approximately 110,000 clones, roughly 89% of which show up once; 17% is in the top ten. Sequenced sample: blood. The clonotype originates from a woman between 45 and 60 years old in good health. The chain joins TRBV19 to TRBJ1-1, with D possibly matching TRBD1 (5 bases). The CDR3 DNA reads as TGTGCCAGTAGTATCAAACGGGGGACTGAAGCTTTCTTT. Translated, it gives CASSIKRGTEAFF.